This TCR beta chain was identified during a study of T cells in Graves' hyperthyroidism and ophthalmopathy (dated by TCRdb to about 2019). Regarding the research as a whole: Peripheral blood was sampled at the time of initial diagnosis, prior to any treatment. After sampling, hyperthyroidism patients received methimazole starting at 30 mg daily, and ophthalmopathy patients received high-dose intravenous methylprednisolone. To identify TCR V-J signatures that set the groups apart, the researchers used a discovery cohort of 100 or so patients, made up of some 41 with Graves' ophthalmopathy and approximately 57 with stable Graves' hyperthyroidism. Prospective prediction of ophthalmopathy was tested in an independent validation cohort of approximately 19 hyperthyroidism patients and approximately 17 patients who later progressed to ophthalmopathy. The paper describes TCR Vbeta CDR3 sequencing of roughly 130 peripheral blood samples, made up of roughly 45 ophthalmopathy patients, around 73 hyperthyroidism patients and roughly 17 progressor patients. The roughly 99 discovery patients were divided at random into training and test sets in a 7:3 ratio. The study also compared thyroid tissue and blood T-cell repertoires from five or six Graves' hyperthyroidism patients. Here is what the overall study found, with its caveats: Sample size was not statistically predetermined, and blinding of investigators to group allocation was not performed. In validation, progression to ophthalmopathy was predicted by the model with more than 65% sensitivity and 72.22% specificity, a median of 6.5 months before onset. In cross-validation, a model built on a 13 V-J signature told ophthalmopathy apart from stable hyperthyroidism with 85% to 90% sensitivity and roughly 81% specificity, and in testing the same model reached 80%/75%. Most expanded thyroid clonotypes (frequency above 0.001) were also found in blood, which suggests that blood repertoires may mirror thyroid immune responses.

Measured from the cysteine to the phenylalanine, the CDR3 is 14 residues long. Only the CDR3 DNA stays, 42 bases, in frame from base 1. The germline V gene specifies SGHTS as CDR1 and YDEGEE as CDR2. Trimming costs V 0 bases and J 2 bases, and their ends lie 9 bases apart. Stable Graves' hyperthyroidism was defined as no progression to ophthalmopathy during 18 months of follow-up. The hyperthyroidism patients were between 18 and 65 years old and newly diagnosed, with a disease duration of less than 2 months. Any patient with an uncontrolled infection, another autoimmune disease, pregnancy or lactation was excluded. Clinical symptoms, serum thyroxine and TRAb, thyroid ultrasound, and orbital computed tomography formed the basis for the diagnoses. Ficoll-Paque density gradient centrifugation was used to isolate PBMCs from around 9.1 ml of fresh peripheral blood. Total RNA was extracted with Trizol reagent, and quality was checked on an Agilent 2100 Bioanalyzer.

The TCR beta CDR3 regions were amplified from RNA transcripts. The TCR CDR3 was subjected to a first round of RT-PCR using the HTBI primer set and the Qiagen OneStep RT-PCR kit. Libraries were constructed in a second round of multiplex PCR, after which size selection and purification were performed. Libraries were sequenced paired-end with 100 bp reads on an Illumina HiSeq2000. Concerning the study's data processing: SOAPnuke was used to process the raw data, throwing out any read that contained adapters or uncalled bases, had a mean Phred below 15, or lacked an exact constant-primer or identifier match. COPE v1.2.5 was used to merge the high-quality paired reads, and each unique nucleotide sequence was defined as a clonotype. MiTCR v1.1 was used to align the clonotypes against IMGT TRBV, TRBD and TRBJ reference segments. The analysis included only V-J combinations with a frequency above 0.0001, which together covered about 99% of the repertoires. A TCS score was defined as the ratio between F50 (clonal expansion) and ExV (chaos), using BLOSUM62-based TCRdist between CDR3 peptides within each V-J. Welch's t-statistics and random forest reduced 500 to 550 V-J features to about 12, which were used in a naive Bayes classifier (R e1071). TCRdb's own reprocessing of the public reads used fastp at Q25 and MiXCR and kept productive beta chains. Merged by CDR3 protein, the rows form single entries marked with the most common genes and DNA. TCRdb, not the original authors, processed these V and J calls. In this sample the table shows hundreds of thousands of distinct CDR3 sequences, around 13% of which occur a single time. More than 8.5% of the sample is in the top ten clones.

This clonotype came up a few times. No antigen is known for it. The input lacks base qualities; no much larger clone sits a single base away. The sequencing input was blood. The chain is made from TRBV5-8 and TRBJ2-7, with the D segment identity uncertain. This receptor was taken from a young woman with Graves' hyperthyroidism. The CDR3 loop reads CASSLERPPYEQYF. The bases are TGTGCCAGCAGCTTGGAGAGGCCACCCTACGAGCAGTACTTC.